This T cell receptor (beta chain) originates from a study of shared clonotypes between healthy human individuals. The germline V and J ends were trimmed by 4 bases and 3 bases, with 7 bases remaining between them. This CDR3 region has 12 residues. Germline CDR1 and CDR2: MDHEN and SYDVKM. The table came from immunoSEQ multiplex PCR; TCRdb's copy has only in-frame clones and leaves some out. The data show 800,000 to 1,200,000 clones, around 78% seen once. This chain connects TRBV28 to TRBJ2-7; D not certain. This TCR was sampled from a man aged 18 to 30 in good health. Some clones in this sample may be carry-over from other donors' samples. Source material: memory CD4+ T cells from PBMCs. Subset here: CD45RA-negative fraction. DNA for the CDR3: TGTGCCAGCAGTTCCGGAGACTACGAGCAGTACTTC. Amino acid sequence: CASSSGDYEQYF.